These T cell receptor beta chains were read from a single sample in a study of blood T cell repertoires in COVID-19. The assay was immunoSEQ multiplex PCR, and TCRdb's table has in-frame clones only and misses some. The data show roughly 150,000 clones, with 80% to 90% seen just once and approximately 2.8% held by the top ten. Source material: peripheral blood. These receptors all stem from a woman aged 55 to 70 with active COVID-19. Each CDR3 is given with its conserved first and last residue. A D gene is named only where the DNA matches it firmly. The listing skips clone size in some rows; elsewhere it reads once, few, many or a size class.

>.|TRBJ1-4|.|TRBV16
TGTGCCAGCAGCCAAGGCAGGCCTTGGGAGGCTAATGAAAAACTGTTTTTT
CASSQGRPWEANEKLFF
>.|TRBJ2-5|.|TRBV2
TGTGCCAGCAGCGACAGTCACCAAGAGACCCAGTACTTC
CASSDSHQETQYF
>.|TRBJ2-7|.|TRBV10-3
TGTGCCATCAGTGACGTCAGGGATATTGACGAGCAGTACTTC
CAISDVRDIDEQYF
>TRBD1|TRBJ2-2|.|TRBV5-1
TGCGCCAGCAGATACTACAGGGGCGCCGGGGAGCTGTTTTTT
CASRYYRGAGELFF
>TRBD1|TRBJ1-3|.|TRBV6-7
TGTGCCAGCAGTTACCCCCGGACAGGGGCTGGAAACACCATATATTTT
CASSYPRTGAGNTIYF
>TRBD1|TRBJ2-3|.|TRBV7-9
TGTGCCAGCAGCGGTCCGGGGGACAGGGAGGGTACAGATACGCAGTATTTT
CASSGPGDREGTDTQYF
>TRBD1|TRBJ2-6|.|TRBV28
TGTGCCAGCAAAAGGACAGGGGACGGGGCCAACGTCCTGACTTTC
CASKRTGDGANVLTF
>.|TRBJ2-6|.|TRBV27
TGTGCCAGCAGAACTACAATCTCTGGGGCCAACGTCCTGACTTTC
CASRTTISGANVLTF
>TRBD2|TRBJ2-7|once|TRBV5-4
TGTGCCAGCAGCTTGGGCGGGAGTTACTCCTACGAGCAGTACTTC
CASSLGGSYSYEQYF
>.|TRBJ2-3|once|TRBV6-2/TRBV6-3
TGTGCCAGCAGTTCAACGGGGTCTTTCACAGATACGCAGTATTTT
CASSSTGSFTDTQYF
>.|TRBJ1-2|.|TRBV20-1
TGCAGCGGGCCGGGGGACTATGGCTACACCTTC
CSGPGDYGYTF
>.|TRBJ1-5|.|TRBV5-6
TGTGCCAGCAGCCGCGGAAGTCAGCCCCAGCATTTT
CASSRGSQPQHF
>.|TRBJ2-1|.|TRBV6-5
TGTGCCAGCAGTTCCATGGGCGCGTCACTCTACAATGAGCAGTTCTTC
CASSSMGASLYNEQFF
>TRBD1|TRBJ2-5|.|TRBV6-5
TGTGCCAGCACCGTTGGGACAGCCCAAGAGACCCAGTACTTC
CASTVGTAQETQYF
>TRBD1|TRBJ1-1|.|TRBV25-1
TGTGCCAGCAGTTCCCATAGACAGGGGGCCGACACTGAAGCTTTCTTT
CASSSHRQGADTEAFF
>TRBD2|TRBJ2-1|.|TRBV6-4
TGTGCCAGCAGTACACTAGCGGGAGCGAACAATGAGCAGTTCTTC
CASSTLAGANNEQFF
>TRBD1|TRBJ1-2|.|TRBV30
TGTGCCTGGAGTGTCCTGGGGGACAGTACTAACTATGGCTACACCTTC
CAWSVLGDSTNYGYTF
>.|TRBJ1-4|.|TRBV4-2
TGTGCCAGCAGCCAACTCGGCGGAACTAATGAAAAACTGTTTTTT
CASSQLGGTNEKLFF
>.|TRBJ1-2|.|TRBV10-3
TGTGCCATCAGGAGCCAGGATTGGGATGGCTACACCTTC
CAIRSQDWDGYTF
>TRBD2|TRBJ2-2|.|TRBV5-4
TGTGCCAGCAGCCTGGGTGGGACTAGCGACACCGGGGAGCTGTTTTTT
CASSLGGTSDTGELFF
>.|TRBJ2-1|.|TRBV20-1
TGCAGTGCCGCCTTAGTTCTGAGGCAGTTCTTC
CSAALVLRQFF
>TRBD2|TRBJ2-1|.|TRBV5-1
TGCGCCAGCGAACTAGCGGGAGGTTCCTACAATGAGCAGTTCTTC
CASELAGGSYNEQFF
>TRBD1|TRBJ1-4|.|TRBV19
TGTGCCAGTACTCGACAGGGGGTCGGGTATGAAAAACTGTTTTTT
CASTRQGVGYEKLFF
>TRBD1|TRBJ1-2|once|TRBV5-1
TGCGCCAGCAGCACCCTTCAGGGGGCAAAGGGCTATGGCTACACCTTC
CASSTLQGAKGYGYTF
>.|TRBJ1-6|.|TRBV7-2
TGTGCCAGCAGCAGACAAACTTATAATTCACCCCTCCACTTT
CASSRQTYNSPLHF
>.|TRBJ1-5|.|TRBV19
TGTGCCAGTAGTATAGACCGGGAGAATCAGCCCCAGCATTTT
CASSIDRENQPQHF
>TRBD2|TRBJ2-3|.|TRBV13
TGTGCCAGCAGCCAAGGGACGGGACTACACACAGATACGCAGTATTTT
CASSQGTGLHTDTQYF
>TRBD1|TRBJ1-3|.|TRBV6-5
TGTGCCAGCAGCTTGGGACAGTTCTCTGGAAACACCATATATTTT
CASSLGQFSGNTIYF
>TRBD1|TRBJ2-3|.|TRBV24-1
TGTGCCACCAGTGAGACAGGGAGCACAGATACGCAGTATTTT
CATSETGSTDTQYF
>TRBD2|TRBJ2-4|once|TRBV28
TGTGCCAGCAGTGCGAGTAGCGGGAGGGCCTCCAAAAACATTCAGTACTTC
CASSASSGRASKNIQYF
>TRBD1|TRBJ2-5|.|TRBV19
TGTGCCAGTAGTATGGGTCAGGGGGCCCAAGAGACCCAGTACTTC
CASSMGQGAQETQYF
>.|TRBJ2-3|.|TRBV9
TGTGCCAGCAGCGTAGATTGGGGGCGCACAGATACGCAGTATTTT
CASSVDWGRTDTQYF
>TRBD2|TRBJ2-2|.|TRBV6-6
TGTGCCAGCAGGGACGGGCAGCGGGGGAACACCGGGGAGCTGTTTTTT
CASRDGQRGNTGELFF
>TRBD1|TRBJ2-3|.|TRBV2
TGTGCCAGCGAAAGTACAGGGGCAGATACGCAGTATTTT
CASESTGADTQYF
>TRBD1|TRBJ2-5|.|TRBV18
TGTGCCAGCTCACCAGACAGGGGTGTGAGGACCCAGTACTTC
CASSPDRGVRTQYF
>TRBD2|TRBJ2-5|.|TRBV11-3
TGTGCCAGCAGCACCGGCCCACTAGCGGGAGGGTCAGAGACCCAGTACTTC
CASSTGPLAGGSETQYF
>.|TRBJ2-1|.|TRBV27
TGTGCCAGCAGTCCGCGGAGCTACAATGAGCAGTTCTTC
CASSPRSYNEQFF
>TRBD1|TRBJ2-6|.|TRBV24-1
TGTGCCACCGGGACAGGGGAAGATGGGGCCAACGTCCTGACTTTC
CATGTGEDGANVLTF
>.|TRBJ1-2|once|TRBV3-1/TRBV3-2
TGTGCCAGCAGCCCCCCTGGGGGGGTCGCCGGCTACACCTTC
CASSPPGGVAGYTF
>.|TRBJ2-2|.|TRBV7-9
TGTGCCAGCAGCTCCAGGCCGAACACCGGGGAGCTGTTTTTT
CASSSRPNTGELFF
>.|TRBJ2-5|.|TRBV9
TGTGCCAGCAGCGTAGCTCCGCGGACGGGGGAGACCCAGTACTTC
CASSVAPRTGETQYF
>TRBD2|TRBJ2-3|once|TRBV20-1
TGCAGTGCCAGTAGCGGGTCTAGCACAGATACGCAGTATTTT
CSASSGSSTDTQYF
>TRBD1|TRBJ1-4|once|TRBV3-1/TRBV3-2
TGTGCCAGCAGCCGTGACAGGGGGCCTGAAAAACTGTTTTTT
CASSRDRGPEKLFF
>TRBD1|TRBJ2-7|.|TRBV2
TGTGCCAGCAGAGGAACCGGACAGGGTTCCGAGCAGTACTTC
CASRGTGQGSEQYF